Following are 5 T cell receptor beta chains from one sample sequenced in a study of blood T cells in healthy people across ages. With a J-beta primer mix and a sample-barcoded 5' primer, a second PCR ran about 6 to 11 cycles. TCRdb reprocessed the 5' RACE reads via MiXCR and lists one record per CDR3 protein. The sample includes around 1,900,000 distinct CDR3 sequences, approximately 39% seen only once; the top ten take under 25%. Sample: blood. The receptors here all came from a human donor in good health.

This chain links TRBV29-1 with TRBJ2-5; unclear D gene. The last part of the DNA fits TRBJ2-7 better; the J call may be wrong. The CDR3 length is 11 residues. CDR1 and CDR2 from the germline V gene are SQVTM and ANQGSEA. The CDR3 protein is CSARNGHEQYF. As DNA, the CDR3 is TGCAGCGCCCGGAATGGACACGAGCAGTACTTC.

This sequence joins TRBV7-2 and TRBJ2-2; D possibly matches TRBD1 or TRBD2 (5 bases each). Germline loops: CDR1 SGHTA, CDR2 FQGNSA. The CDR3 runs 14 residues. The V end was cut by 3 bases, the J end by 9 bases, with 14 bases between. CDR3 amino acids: CASSLGTLGRELFF. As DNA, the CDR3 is TGTGCCAGCAGCTTGGGGACCCTTGGCAGGGAGCTGTTTTTT.

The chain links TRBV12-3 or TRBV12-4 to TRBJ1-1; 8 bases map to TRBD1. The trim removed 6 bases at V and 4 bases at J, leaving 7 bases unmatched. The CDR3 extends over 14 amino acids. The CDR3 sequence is CASSTGGEGTEAFF. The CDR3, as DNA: TGTGCCAGCAGCACAGGGGGTGAGGGCACTGAAGCTTTCTTT.

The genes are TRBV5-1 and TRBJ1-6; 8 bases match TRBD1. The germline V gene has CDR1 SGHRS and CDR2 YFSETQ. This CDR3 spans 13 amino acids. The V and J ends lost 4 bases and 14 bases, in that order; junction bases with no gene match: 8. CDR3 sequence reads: CASSPDRGRALHF. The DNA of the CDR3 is TGCGCCAGCAGCCCTGACAGGGGTCGCGCCCTCCACTTT.

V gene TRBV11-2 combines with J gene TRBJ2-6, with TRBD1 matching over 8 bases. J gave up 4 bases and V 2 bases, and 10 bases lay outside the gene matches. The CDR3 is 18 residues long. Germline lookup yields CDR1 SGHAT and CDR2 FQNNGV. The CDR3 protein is CASSLRGTGLGGANVLTF. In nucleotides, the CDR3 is TGTGCCAGCAGCTTAAGAGGGACAGGCCTGGGGGGGGCCAACGTCCTGACTTTC.